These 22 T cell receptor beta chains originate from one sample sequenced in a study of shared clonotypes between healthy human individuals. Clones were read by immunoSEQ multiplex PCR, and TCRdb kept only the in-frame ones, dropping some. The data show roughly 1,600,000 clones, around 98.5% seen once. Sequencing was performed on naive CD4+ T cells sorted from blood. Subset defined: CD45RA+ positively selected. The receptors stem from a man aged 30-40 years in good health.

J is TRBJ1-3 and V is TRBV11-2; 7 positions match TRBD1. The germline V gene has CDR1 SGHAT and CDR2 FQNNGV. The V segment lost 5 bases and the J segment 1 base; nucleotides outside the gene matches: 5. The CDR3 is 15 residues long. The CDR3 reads CASSGGTASGNTIYF. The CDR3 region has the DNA TGTGCCAGCAGCGGTGGGACAGCGTCTGGAAACACCATATATTTT.

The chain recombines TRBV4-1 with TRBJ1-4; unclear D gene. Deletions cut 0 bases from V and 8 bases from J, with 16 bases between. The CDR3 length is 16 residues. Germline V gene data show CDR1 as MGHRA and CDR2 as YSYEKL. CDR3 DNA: TGCGCCAGCAGCCAAGACCTCTCCCGAGGCAGGGAAAAACTGTTTTTT. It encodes CASSQDLSRGREKLFF.

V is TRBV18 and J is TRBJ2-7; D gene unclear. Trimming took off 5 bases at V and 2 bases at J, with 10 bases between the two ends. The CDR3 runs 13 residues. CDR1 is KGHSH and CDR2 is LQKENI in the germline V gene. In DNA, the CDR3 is TGTGCCAGCTCAGTAACCGGCCCCTACGAGCAGTACTTC. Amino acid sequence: CASSVTGPYEQYF.

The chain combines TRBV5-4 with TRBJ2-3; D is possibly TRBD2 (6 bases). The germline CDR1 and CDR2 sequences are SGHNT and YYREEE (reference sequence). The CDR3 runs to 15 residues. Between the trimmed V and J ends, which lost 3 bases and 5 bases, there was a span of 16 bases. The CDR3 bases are TGTGCCAGCAGCTCCGTGCCGGGAGCGGGAGATACGCAGTATTTT. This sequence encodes CASSSVPGAGDTQYF.

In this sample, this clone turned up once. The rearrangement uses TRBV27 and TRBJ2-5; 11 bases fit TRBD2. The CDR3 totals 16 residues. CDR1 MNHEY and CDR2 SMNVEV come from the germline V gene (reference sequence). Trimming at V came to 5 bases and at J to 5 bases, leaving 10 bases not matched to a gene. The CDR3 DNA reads TGTGCCAGCAGTCCCATAGCGGGAGGGCCCCGGGAGACCCAGTACTTC. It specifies CASSPIAGGPRETQYF.

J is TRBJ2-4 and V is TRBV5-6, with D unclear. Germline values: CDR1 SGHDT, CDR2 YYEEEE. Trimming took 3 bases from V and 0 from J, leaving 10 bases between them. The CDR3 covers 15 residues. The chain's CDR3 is CASSSRSLAKNIQYF. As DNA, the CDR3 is TGTGCCAGCAGCTCAAGGTCTTTAGCCAAAAACATTCAGTACTTC.

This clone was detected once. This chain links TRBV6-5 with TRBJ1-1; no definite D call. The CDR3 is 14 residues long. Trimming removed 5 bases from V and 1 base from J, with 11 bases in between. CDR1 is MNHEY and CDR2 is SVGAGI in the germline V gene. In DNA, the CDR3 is TGTGCCAGCAGTACCCTTACAACGAACACTGAAGCTTTCTTT. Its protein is CASSTLTTNTEAFF.

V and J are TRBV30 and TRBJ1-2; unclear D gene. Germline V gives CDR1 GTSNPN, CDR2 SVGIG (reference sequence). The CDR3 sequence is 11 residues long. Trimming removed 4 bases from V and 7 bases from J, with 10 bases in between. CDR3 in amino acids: CAWTDPPGYTF. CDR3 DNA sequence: TGTGCCTGGACGGATCCCCCTGGCTACACCTTC.

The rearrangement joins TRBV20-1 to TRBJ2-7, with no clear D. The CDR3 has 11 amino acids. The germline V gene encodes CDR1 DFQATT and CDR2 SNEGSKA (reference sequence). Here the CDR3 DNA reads TGCAGCCGATTTGGGAACTACGAGCAGTACTTC. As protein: CSRFGNYEQYF.

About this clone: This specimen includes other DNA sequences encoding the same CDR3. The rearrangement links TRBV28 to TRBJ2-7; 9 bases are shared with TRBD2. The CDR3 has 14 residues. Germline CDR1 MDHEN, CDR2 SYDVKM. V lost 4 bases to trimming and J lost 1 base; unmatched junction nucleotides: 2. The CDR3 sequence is CASSYSGSSYEQYF. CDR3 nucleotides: TGTGCCAGCAGTTATAGCGGGAGTTCCTACGAGCAGTACTTC.

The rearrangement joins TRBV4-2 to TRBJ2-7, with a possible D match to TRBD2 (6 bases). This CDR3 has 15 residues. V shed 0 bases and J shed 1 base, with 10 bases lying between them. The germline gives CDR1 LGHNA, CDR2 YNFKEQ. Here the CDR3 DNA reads TGTGCCAGCAGCCAAGATGGCCGGGGGTCCTACGAGCAGTACTTC. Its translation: CASSQDGRGSYEQYF.

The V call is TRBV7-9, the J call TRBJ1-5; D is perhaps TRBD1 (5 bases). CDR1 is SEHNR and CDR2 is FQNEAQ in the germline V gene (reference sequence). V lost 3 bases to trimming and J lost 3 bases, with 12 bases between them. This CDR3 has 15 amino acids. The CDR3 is CASSFSAGDNQPQHF. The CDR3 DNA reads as TGTGCCAGCAGCTTCAGTGCGGGGGACAATCAGCCCCAGCATTTT.

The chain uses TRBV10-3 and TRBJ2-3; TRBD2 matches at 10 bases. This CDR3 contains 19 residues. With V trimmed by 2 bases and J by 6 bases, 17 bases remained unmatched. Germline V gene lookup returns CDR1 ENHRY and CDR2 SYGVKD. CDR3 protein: CAISETKSIAGGGADTQYF. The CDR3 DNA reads TGTGCCATCAGTGAGACGAAGAGCATAGCGGGAGGCGGAGCGGATACGCAGTATTTT.

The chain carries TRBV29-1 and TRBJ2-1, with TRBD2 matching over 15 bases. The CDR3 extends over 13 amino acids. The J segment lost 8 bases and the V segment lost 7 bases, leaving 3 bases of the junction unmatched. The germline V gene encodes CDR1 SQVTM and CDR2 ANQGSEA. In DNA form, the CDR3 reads TGCAGCGCGGGACTAGCGGGAGGAGATGAGCAGTTCTTC. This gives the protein CSAGLAGGDEQFF.

CDR3 protein: CASRSDPIHGHGYTF. The CDR3 DNA follows: TGTGCCAGCAGATCTGACCCTATACACGGGCATGGCTACACCTTC. The chain uses TRBV6-1 and TRBJ1-2; D remains ambiguous. V shed 6 bases and J shed 6 bases, with 20 bases lying between them. The CDR3 runs to 15 residues. Germline V CDR1 and CDR2: MNHNS, SASEGT.

The CDR3 region is CASSVLAGGKTYQETQYF. The CDR3 bases are TGTGCCAGCAGCGTACTGGCGGGAGGAAAAACGTACCAAGAGACCCAGTACTTC. V usage is TRBV9 and J usage is TRBJ2-5; 8 positions agree with TRBD2. In germline, CDR1 is SGDLS, CDR2 YYNGEE. Germline trimming cut 1 base from V and 0 bases from J; bases unmatched to any gene: 11. This CDR3 is 18 amino acids long.

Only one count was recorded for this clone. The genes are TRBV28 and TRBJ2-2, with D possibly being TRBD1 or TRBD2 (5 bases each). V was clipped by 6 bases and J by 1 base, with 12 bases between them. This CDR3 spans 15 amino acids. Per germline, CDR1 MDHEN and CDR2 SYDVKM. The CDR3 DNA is TGTGCCAGCAGACCTGGGGGAGAGAACACCGGGGAGCTGTTTTTT. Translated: CASRPGGENTGELFF.

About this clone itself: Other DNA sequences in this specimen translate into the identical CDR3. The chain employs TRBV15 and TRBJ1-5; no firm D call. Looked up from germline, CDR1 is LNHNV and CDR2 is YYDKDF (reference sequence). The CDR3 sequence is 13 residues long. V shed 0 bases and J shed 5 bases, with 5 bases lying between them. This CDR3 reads CATSRDRHQPQHF. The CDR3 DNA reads TGTGCCACCAGCAGAGATCGACATCAGCCCCAGCATTTT.

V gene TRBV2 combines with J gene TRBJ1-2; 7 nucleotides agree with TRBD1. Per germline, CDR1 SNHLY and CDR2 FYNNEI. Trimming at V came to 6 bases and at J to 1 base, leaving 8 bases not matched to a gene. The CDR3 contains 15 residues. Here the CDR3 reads CASSQQGQNNYGYTF. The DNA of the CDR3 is TGTGCCAGCAGCCAACAGGGGCAAAATAACTATGGCTACACCTTC.

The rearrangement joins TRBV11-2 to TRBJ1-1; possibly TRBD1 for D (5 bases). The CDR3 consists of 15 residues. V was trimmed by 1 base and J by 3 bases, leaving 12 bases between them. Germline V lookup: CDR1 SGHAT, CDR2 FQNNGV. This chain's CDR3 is CASSLGILGDTEAFF. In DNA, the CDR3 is TGTGCCAGCAGCTTAGGTATCCTGGGGGACACTGAAGCTTTCTTT.

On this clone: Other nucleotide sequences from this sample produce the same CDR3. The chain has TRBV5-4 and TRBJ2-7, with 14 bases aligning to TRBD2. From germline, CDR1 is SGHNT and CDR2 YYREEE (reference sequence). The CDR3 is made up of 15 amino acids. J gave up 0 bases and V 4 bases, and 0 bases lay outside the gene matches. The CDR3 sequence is CASSGTSGSSYEQYF. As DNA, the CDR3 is TGTGCCAGCAGCGGGACTAGCGGGAGCTCCTACGAGCAGTACTTC.

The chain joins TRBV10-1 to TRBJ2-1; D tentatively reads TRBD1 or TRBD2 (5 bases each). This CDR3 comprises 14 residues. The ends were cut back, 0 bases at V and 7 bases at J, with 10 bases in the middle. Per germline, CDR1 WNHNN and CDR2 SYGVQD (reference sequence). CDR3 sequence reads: CASSESGPANEQFF. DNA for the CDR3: TGCGCCAGCAGTGAGTCGGGACCAGCAAATGAGCAGTTCTTC.